This T cell receptor beta chain was identified in a study of OX40 agonist ivuxolimab in advanced cancers. TCRdb keeps only in-frame clones here, not all; method: immunoSEQ multiplex PCR. The profile shows about 21,000 clones, approximately 80% of them singletons. CDR3 size: 13 residues. From germline, CDR1 is SSHAT and CDR2 FNYEAQ (reference sequence). Points on this clone: At one end, the junction sequence differs from germline, possibly due to a read error.

The V call is TRBV7-7, the J call TRBJ2-7; a weak D match, TRBD1 (6 bases). The TCR sequence derives from an adult with an advanced solid tumor such as melanoma, head and neck, liver or kidney cancer. The sequencing used CD4+ or CD8+ T cells sorted from blood, collected in a trial of the OX40 agonist ivuxolimab. This CDR3 is CASSLGPGQEQYF. CDR3 nucleotide sequence: TGTGCTAGCAGCTTAGGTCCCGGACAGGAGCAGTACTTC.